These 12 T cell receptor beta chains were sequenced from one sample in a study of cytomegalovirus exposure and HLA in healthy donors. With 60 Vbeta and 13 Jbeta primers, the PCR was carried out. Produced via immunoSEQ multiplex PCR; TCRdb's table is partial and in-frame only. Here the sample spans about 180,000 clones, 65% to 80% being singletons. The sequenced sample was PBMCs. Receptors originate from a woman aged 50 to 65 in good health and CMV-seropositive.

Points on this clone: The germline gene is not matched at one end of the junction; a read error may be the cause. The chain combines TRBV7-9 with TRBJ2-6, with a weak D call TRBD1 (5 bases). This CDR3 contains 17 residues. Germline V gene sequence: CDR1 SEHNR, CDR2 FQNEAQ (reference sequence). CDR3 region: CSSSLGWGTSGANVLTF. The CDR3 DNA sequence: TGTTCCAGCAGCTTAGGGTGGGGCACTTCTGGGGCCAACGTCCTGACTTTC.

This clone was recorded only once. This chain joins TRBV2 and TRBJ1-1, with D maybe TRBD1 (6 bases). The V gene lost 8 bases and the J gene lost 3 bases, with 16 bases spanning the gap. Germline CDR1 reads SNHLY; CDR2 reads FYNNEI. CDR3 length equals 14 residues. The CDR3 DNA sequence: TGTGCCAGCGGCTCCGGGACACTTTACACTGAAGCTTTCTTT. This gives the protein CASGSGTLYTEAFF. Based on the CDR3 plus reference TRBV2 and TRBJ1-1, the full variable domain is EPEVTQTPSHQVTQMGQEVILRCVPISNHLYFYWYRQILGQKVEFLVSFYNNEISEKSEIFDDQFSVERPDGSNFTLKIRSTKLEDSAMYFCASGSGTLYTEAFFGQGTRLTVV.

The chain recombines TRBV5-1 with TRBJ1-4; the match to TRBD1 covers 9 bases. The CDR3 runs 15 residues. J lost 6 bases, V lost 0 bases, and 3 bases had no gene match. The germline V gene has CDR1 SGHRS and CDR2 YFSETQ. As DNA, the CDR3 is TGCGCCAGCAGCTTGGACAGGGGGCAGGATGAAAAACTGTTTTTT. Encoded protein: CASSLDRGQDEKLFF.

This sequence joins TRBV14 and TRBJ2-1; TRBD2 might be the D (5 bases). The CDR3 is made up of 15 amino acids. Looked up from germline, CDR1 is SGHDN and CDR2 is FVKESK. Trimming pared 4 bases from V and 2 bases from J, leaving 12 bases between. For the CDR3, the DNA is TGTGCCAGCAGCCCTTGGGTGGGAGCCTACAATGAGCAGTTCTTC. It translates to CASSPWVGAYNEQFF.

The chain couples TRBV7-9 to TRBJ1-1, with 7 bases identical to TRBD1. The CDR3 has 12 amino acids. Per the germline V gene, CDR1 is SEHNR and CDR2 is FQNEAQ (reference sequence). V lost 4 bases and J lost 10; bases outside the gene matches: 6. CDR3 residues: CASSSDRVGAFF. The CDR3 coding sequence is TGTGCCAGCAGCTCCGACAGGGTAGGAGCTTTCTTT.

CDR3 residues: CATGLAGSAYNEQFF. CDR3 in DNA: TGTGCCACAGGACTAGCGGGGTCAGCCTACAATGAGCAGTTCTTC. J is TRBJ2-1 and V is TRBV10-3; 12 nucleotides agree with TRBD2. The germline V gene has CDR1 ENHRY and CDR2 SYGVKD. The CDR3 runs 15 residues. The V segment lost 10 bases and the J segment 2 bases; nucleotides outside the gene matches: 6.

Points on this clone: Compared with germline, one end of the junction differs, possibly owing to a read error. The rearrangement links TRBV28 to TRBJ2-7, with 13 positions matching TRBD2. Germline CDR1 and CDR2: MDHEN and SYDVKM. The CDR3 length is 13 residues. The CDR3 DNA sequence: TGTGCCAGCAGCCCCGGACTAGCGGGAGTTGGGCACTTC. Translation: CASSPGLAGVGHF.

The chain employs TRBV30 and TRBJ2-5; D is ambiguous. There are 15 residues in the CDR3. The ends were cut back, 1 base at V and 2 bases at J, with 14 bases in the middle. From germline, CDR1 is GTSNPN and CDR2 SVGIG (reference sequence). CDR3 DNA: TGTGCCTGGAGTGCCCCCACAAACAGACAAGAGACCCAGTACTTC. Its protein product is CAWSAPTNRQETQYF.

CDR3 in amino acids: CASSEAKVGGYTF. DNA of the CDR3: TGTGCCAGCAGTGAAGCAAAGGTGGGCGGCTACACCTTC. The rearrangement uses TRBV6-1 and TRBJ1-2; unclear D gene. CDR3 length equals 13 residues. CDR1 is MNHNS and CDR2 is SASEGT in the germline V gene. Trimming removed 0 bases from V and 8 bases from J, with 10 bases in between.

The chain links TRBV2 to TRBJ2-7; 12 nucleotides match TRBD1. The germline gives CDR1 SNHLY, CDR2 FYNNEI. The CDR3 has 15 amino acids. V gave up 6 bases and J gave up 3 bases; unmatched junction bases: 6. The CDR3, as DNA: TGTGCCAGCAGCGCCGGGACAGGGGGCATCTACGAGCAGTACTTC. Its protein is CASSAGTGGIYEQYF.

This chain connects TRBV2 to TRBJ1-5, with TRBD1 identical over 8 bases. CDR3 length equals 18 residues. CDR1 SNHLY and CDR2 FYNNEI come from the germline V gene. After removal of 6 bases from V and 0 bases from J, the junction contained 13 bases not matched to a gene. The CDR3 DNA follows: TGTGCCAGCAGGGGGGGGACAGGTTTAGGGTATAGCAATCAGCCCCAGCATTTT. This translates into CASRGGTGLGYSNQPQHF.

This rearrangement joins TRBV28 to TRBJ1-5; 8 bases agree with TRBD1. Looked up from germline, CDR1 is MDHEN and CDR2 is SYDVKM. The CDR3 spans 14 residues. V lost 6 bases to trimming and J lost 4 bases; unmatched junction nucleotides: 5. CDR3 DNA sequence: TGTGCCAGCAGAAGGACAGGGCGAAATCAGCCCCAGCATTTT. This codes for CASRRTGRNQPQHF.